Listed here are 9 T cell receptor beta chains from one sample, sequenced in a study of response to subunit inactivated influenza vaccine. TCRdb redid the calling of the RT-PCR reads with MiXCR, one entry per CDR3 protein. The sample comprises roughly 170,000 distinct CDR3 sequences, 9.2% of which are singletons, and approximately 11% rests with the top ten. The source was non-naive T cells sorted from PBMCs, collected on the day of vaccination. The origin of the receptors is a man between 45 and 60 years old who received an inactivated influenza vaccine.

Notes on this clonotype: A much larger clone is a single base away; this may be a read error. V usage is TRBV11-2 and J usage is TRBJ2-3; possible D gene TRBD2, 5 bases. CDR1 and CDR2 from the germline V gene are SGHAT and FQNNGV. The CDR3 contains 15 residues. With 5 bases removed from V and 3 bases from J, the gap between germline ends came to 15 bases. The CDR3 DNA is TGTGCCAGCAGCCCCACCCGGTGGGAGACAGATACGCAGTATTTT. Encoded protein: CASSPTRWETDTQYF. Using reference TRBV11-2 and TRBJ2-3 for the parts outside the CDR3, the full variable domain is EAGVAQSPRYKIIEKRQSVAFWCNPISGHATLYWYQQILGQGPKLLIQFQNNGVVDDSQLPKDRFSAERLKGVDSTLKIQPAKLEDSAVYLCASSPTRWETDTQYFGPGTRLTVL.

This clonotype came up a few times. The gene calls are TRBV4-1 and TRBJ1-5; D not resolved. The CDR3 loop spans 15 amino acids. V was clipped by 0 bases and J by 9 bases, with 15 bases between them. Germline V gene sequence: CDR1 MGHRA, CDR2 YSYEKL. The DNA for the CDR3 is TGCGCCAGCAGCCAAGATCCCGATCTTTATGGGCCCCAGCATTTT. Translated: CASSQDPDLYGPQHF.

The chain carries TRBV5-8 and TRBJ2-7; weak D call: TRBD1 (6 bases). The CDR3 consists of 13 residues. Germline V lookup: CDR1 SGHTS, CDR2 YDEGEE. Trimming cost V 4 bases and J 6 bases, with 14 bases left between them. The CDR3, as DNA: TGTGCCAGCAGCCTAGGACAGCTCTGCGAGCAGTACTTC. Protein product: CASSLGQLCEQYF.

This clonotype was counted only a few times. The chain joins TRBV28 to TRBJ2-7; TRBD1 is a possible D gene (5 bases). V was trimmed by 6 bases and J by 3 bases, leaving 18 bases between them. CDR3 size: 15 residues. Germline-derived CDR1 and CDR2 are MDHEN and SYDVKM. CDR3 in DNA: TGTGCCAGCAGGCGAAGGGGTGGTTGGGACTACGAGCAGTACTTC. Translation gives CASRRRGGWDYEQYF.

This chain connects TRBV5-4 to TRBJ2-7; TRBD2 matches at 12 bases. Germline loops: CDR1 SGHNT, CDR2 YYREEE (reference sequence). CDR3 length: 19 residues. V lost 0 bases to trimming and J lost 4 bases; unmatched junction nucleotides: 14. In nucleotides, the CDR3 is TGTGCCAGCAGCTTGGCCGCGTTTAGTTCTAGCGGGAGGGTTTACGAGCAGTACTTC. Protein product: CASSLAAFSSSGRVYEQYF.

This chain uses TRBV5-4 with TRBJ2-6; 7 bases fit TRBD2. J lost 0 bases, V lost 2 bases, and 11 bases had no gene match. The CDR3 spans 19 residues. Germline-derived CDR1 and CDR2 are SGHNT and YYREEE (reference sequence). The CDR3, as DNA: TGTGCCAGCAGCTTTTCGGCAGGGACTACCGCCTCTGGGGCCAACGTCCTGACTTTC. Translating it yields CASSFSAGTTASGANVLTF.

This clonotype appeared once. CDR3: CASSAGNSYNEQFF. The CDR3 DNA reads as TGTGCCAGCTCGGCGGGCAACTCCTACAATGAGCAGTTCTTC. The chain recombines TRBV6-2 or TRBV6-3 with TRBJ2-1; D is possibly TRBD2 (5 bases). CDR3 length equals 14 residues. Germline V gives CDR1 MNHEY, CDR2 SVGEGT. V lost 8 bases to trimming and J lost 0 bases, with 11 bases between them.

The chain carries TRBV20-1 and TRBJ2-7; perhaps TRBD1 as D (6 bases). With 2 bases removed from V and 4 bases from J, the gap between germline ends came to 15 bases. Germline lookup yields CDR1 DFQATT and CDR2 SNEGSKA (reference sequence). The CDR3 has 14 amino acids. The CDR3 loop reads CSARKSAGVYEQYF. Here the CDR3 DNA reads TGCAGTGCTAGAAAATCGGCAGGGGTATACGAGCAGTACTTC.

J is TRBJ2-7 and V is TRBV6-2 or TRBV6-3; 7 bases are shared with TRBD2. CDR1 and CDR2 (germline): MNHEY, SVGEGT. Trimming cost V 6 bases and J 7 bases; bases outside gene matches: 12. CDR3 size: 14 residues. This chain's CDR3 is CASSAGLVRLEQYF. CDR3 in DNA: TGTGCCAGCAGCGCCGGACTAGTCCGCTTGGAGCAGTACTTC.